Listed below are T cell receptor beta chains from one sample, sequenced in a study of cytomegalovirus exposure and HLA in healthy donors. The assay was immunoSEQ multiplex PCR, and TCRdb's table has in-frame clones only and misses some. The sample shows 74,000 or so clones, about 71% of them seen only once. Sequencing used PBMCs. The receptors shown here come from a woman aged 40 to 50 in good health and CMV-seronegative. Each CDR3 is given with its conserved first and last residue.

J: TRBJ2-7; V: TRBV6-6; CDR3: CASRPHRGPDEQYF
J: TRBJ2-7; V: TRBV7-3; CDR3: CASSLTGNSDLEYF
J: TRBJ1-5; V: TRBV19; CDR3: CASRYRDGNQPQHF
J: TRBJ1-5; V: TRBV5-1; CDR3: CASSPGGGGNQPQHF
J: TRBJ2-7; V: TRBV5-8; CDR3: CATDGQGYEQYF
J: TRBJ2-7; V: TRBV6-1; CDR3: CASSEAYGLAYEQYF
J: TRBJ1-5; V: TRBV6-6; CDR3: CASRREGAENQPQHF
J: TRBJ1-1; V: TRBV2; CDR3: CASSEQGTEAFF
J: TRBJ2-1; V: TRBV4-3; CDR3: CASSQDFLQGRNEQFF
J: TRBJ2-2; V: TRBV6-5; CDR3: CASRLRGLLTGELFF
J: TRBJ2-1; V: TRBV28; CDR3: CASSLSSEQFF
J: TRBJ2-1; V: TRBV5-1; CDR3: CASSFRFPGTGASYNEQFF
J: TRBJ2-3; V: TRBV5-1; CDR3: CASSAVAGSLDTQYF
J: TRBJ1-6; V: TRBV4-1; CDR3: CASSLETGVESPLHF
J: TRBJ1-6; V: TRBV5-4; CDR3: CASSLETGINSPLHF
J: TRBJ2-2; V: TRBV19; CDR3: CASSMRQGAAAGELFF
J: TRBJ2-3; V: TRBV5-1; CDR3: CASSFRLAGVTDTQYF
J: TRBJ1-4; V: TRBV7-9; CDR3: CASSPGLELFF
J: TRBJ2-5; V: TRBV11-3; CDR3: CASSLDGTREETQYF
J: TRBJ2-1; V: TRBV2; CDR3: CASTPDRAYNEQFF
J: TRBJ2-3; V: TRBV29-1; CDR3: CSVDDINTDTQYF
J: TRBJ2-6; V: TRBV5-4; CDR3: CASSLGGPSSGANVLTF
J: TRBJ2-7; V: TRBV5-1; CDR3: CASTPLWGETTYEQYF
J: TRBJ1-1; V: TRBV2; CDR3: CASTGNTEAFF
J: TRBJ2-1; V: TRBV4-3; CDR3: CASSPGLRDYNEQFF
J: TRBJ1-5; V: TRBV5-5; CDR3: CASSLVPDQPQHF
J: TRBJ2-2; V: TRBV27; CDR3: CASSPTLGLAGRITGELFF
J: TRBJ1-5; V: TRBV19; CDR3: CASSGRVNQPQHF
J: TRBJ2-3; V: TRBV7-9; CDR3: CASSLAIHSDTQYF
J: TRBJ2-1; V: TRBV25-1; CDR3: CASFRIGGNEQFF
J: TRBJ1-2; V: TRBV7-2; CDR3: CASSPGTENGYTF
J: TRBJ2-2; V: TRBV9; CDR3: CASSVTSGGQVGTGELFF
J: TRBJ2-6; V: TRBV19; CDR3: CASSIVSSGANVLTF
J: TRBJ2-1; V: TRBV7-2; CDR3: CASSLALSSGGGHYNEQFF
J: TRBJ1-1; V: TRBV9; CDR3: CASSVGQGRRGTEAFF
J: TRBJ1-6; V: TRBV11-2; CDR3: CASSPRGNSPLHF
J: TRBJ2-7; V: TRBV11-2; CDR3: CASSRRPYEQYF
J: TRBJ2-3; V: TRBV14; CDR3: CASSRPGQLGDTDTQYF
J: TRBJ2-1; V: TRBV7-6; CDR3: CASSLEQWVLQVF
J: TRBJ2-2; V: TRBV5-6; CDR3: CASSPRDRPTGELFF
J: TRBJ1-2; V: TRBV6-6; CDR3: CASSRQENYGYTF
J: TRBJ2-7; V: TRBV11-2; CDR3: CASSLPSKRVTYEQYF
J: TRBJ2-5; V: TRBV11-2; CDR3: CASSLRQAGANQETQYF
J: TRBJ2-1; V: TRBV7-3; CDR3: CASSFGGSIGSYNEQFF
J: TRBJ2-2; V: TRBV28; CDR3: CASSPGTSGYTGELFF
J: TRBJ2-1; V: TRBV11-2; CDR3: CASSFTSGHNEQFF
J: TRBJ2-7; V: TRBV7-9; CDR3: CASSLAGDRPAYEQYF
J: TRBJ1-2; V: TRBV6-5; CDR3: CASSYSTTDIYGYTF
J: TRBJ2-2; V: TRBV18; CDR3: CASSPGTANTGELFF
J: TRBJ1-2; V: TRBV7-7; CDR3: CASSLAPGAFLGYTF
J: TRBJ2-7; V: TRBV5-8; CDR3: CASSRTGAYEQYF
J: TRBJ1-1; V: TRBV30; CDR3: CAWSVRQADTEAFF
J: TRBJ2-7; V: TRBV7-8; CDR3: CASSFTEDRGYEQYF
J: TRBJ2-1; V: TRBV11-2; CDR3: CASSFFAEFSYNEQFF
J: TRBJ2-2; V: TRBV7-2; CDR3: CASSFGVITGELFF
J: TRBJ1-1; V: TRBV19; CDR3: CASRHREGNTEAFF
J: TRBJ2-1; V: TRBV6-4; CDR3: CASSVRGDTSSYNEQFF
J: TRBJ1-1; V: TRBV6-1; CDR3: CASTLRLNTEAFF
J: TRBJ2-2; V: TRBV7-3; CDR3: CASSLMGQGTGELFF